Listed below are T cell receptor beta chains from one sample, sequenced in a study of blood T cell repertoires in COVID-19. TCRdb's copy holds only in-frame clones and misses some; the assay was immunoSEQ multiplex PCR. In the table there are 150,000 to 200,000 clones, roughly nine tenths of which are singletons. Sequencing used peripheral blood. Every receptor here comes from a woman in her 70s with acute or convalescent COVID-19. Both conserved end residues are part of each CDR3. The D gene is left open where the match is weak. The listing skips clone size in some rows; elsewhere it reads once, few, many or a size class.

d_call	v_call	clone_size	j_call	cdr3_nt	cdr3_aa
.	TRBV11-2	.	TRBJ2-7	TGTGCCAGCAGCTTATTGCCCAGGGTTTCCGAGCAGTACTTC	CASSLLPRVSEQYF
TRBD1	TRBV27	.	TRBJ1-2	TGTGCCAGCAGTTCCCTCGGGACAGGTTTTTACTATGGCTACACCTTC	CASSSLGTGFYYGYTF
.	TRBV7-3	once	TRBJ2-3	TGTGCCAGCAGCCGATCGACAGGATCTAGCACAGATACGCAGTATTTT	CASSRSTGSSTDTQYF
.	TRBV27	.	TRBJ1-1	TGTGCCAGCCTTCGTGGGGGCATGAACACTGAAGCTTTCTTT	CASLRGGMNTEAFF
TRBD2	TRBV5-8	.	TRBJ2-7	TGTGCCAGCAGCCCGGGGGGTCTAGCGCGTTACGAGCAGTACTTC	CASSPGGLARYEQYF
TRBD1	TRBV7-8	few	TRBJ2-7	TGTGCCAGCAGCTTGGGGACAGGGCGAACCTACGAGCAGTACTTC	CASSLGTGRTYEQYF
.	TRBV14	.	TRBJ1-3	TGTGCCAGCAGCCAGACATACCTCGGCTCCTCTCCTGGAAACACCATATATTTT	CASSQTYLGSSPGNTIYF
.	TRBV30	.	TRBJ1-2	TGTGCCTGGAGTGTACCCGGACAGTCCTATGGCTACACCTTC	CAWSVPGQSYGYTF
TRBD1	TRBV24-1	once	TRBJ2-5	TGTGCCACCAGTGATTCGGGGACAGGGGGAAAAGAGACCCAGTACTTC	CATSDSGTGGKETQYF
.	TRBV9	.	TRBJ1-2	TGTGCCAGCAGCGTACCGGGATCTTACACCTTC	CASSVPGSYTF
.	TRBV5-3	.	TRBJ1-1	TGTGCCAGAAGCTTGAGAGTTCTCCCGAACACTGAAGCTTTCTTT	CARSLRVLPNTEAFF
.	TRBV28	.	TRBJ2-1	TGTGCCACCTCGACTAGACCCCAGGCATACAATGAGCAGTTCTTC	CATSTRPQAYNEQFF
TRBD1	TRBV7-9	.	TRBJ1-2	TGTGCCAGCAGCTTAGCGCTTAACAGGGGAGACTATGGCTACACCTTC	CASSLALNRGDYGYTF
TRBD2	TRBV19	.	TRBJ2-2	TGTGCCAGTAGTATAGAAACCGGGACTAGCGGGTCGAACACCGGGGAGCTGTTTTTT	CASSIETGTSGSNTGELFF
.	TRBV30	.	TRBJ2-7	TGTGCCTGGAAACTTGGCAGGGGATCGTCCGAGCAGTACTTC	CAWKLGRGSSEQYF
.	TRBV7-9	few	TRBJ1-3	TGTGCCAGCAGCTTAGCTACTGGAGACACCATATATTTT	CASSLATGDTIYF
TRBD2	TRBV5-1	.	TRBJ2-2	TGCGCCAGCAGCACCCTAGCGGGAGGGAACACCGGGGAGCTGTTTTTT	CASSTLAGGNTGELFF
TRBD1	TRBV6-2/TRBV6-3	.	TRBJ1-3	TGTGCCAGCAGCAAGACAGGGTACTCTGGAAACACCATATATTTT	CASSKTGYSGNTIYF
.	TRBV5-5	.	TRBJ2-1	TGTGCCAGCAGCTTGGCTAGTAGACACAATGAGCAGTTCTTC	CASSLASRHNEQFF
.	TRBV18	.	TRBJ2-7	TGTGCCAGCTCCCCGGGCTCCTACGAGCAGTACTTC	CASSPGSYEQYF
.	TRBV7-9	.	TRBJ1-5	TGTGCCAGCAGCTTATCGGAGAATCAGCCCCAGCATTTT	CASSLSENQPQHF
.	TRBV4-1	.	TRBJ1-1	TGCGCCAGCAGCCAAGATGGAGCGGGGGGAGAGAACACTGAAGCTTTCTTT	CASSQDGAGGENTEAFF
TRBD2	TRBV19	.	TRBJ2-2	TGTGCCAGTAGTATGAGGGGTCGCGGGGGAGGGACCGGGGAGCTGTTTTTT	CASSMRGRGGGTGELFF
.	TRBV7-2	few	TRBJ1-5	TGTGCCAGCAGCTCCGGTGGCGGGTTAAGCGACAATCAGCCCCAGCATTTT	CASSSGGGLSDNQPQHF
TRBD2	TRBV7-9	few	TRBJ2-1	TGTGCCAGCAGCCCAGGACTAGCGGGAGACAATGAGCAGTTCTTC	CASSPGLAGDNEQFF
TRBD1	TRBV15	.	TRBJ1-6	TGTGCCACCAGCTTACAGGGGGCGCGGTCACCCCTCCACTTT	CATSLQGARSPLHF
TRBD2	TRBV4-1	.	TRBJ2-1	TGCGCCAGCAGCCAAGACCCCGGGACTAGCGGGAGGAATGAGCAGTTCTTC	CASSQDPGTSGRNEQFF
.	TRBV4-3	.	TRBJ2-2	TGCGCCAGCAGCCAAGATTCTGACTCTCCCTACACCGGGGAGCTGTTTTTT	CASSQDSDSPYTGELFF
TRBD1	TRBV19	.	TRBJ1-2	TGTGCCAGTAGCACAAGGGACAGGGGGAACTATGGCTACACCTTC	CASSTRDRGNYGYTF
.	TRBV28	.	TRBJ1-2	TGTGCCAGCAGTGTCCGAGACAGAGGTGGCTACACCTTC	CASSVRDRGGYTF
.	TRBV6-2/TRBV6-3	.	TRBJ2-1	TGTGCCAGCAGTTACTCGGCTTGGGGGGAGTCCTACAATGAGCAGTTCTTC	CASSYSAWGESYNEQFF
TRBD1	TRBV7-3	.	TRBJ2-2	TGTGCCAGCAGCACCAACCGGGACAGGGTGGGAACCGGGGAGCTGTTTTTT	CASSTNRDRVGTGELFF
.	TRBV2	once	TRBJ1-3	TGTGCCAGCAGTGATTCGTTCTCTGGAAACACCATATATTTT	CASSDSFSGNTIYF
.	TRBV4-1	.	TRBJ1-4	TGCGCCAGCAGCCCCGACGAGGGGAGGAGAAAACTGTTTTTT	CASSPDEGRRKLFF
.	TRBV12-3/TRBV12-4	.	TRBJ1-1	TGTGCCAGCAGCCCGGGACAGAACACTGAAGCTTTCTTT	CASSPGQNTEAFF
TRBD2	TRBV18	.	TRBJ2-7	TGTGCCAGCTCTAAGGGACTAGCGGGATACTACGAGCAGTACTTC	CASSKGLAGYYEQYF
.	TRBV5-1	.	TRBJ2-1	TGCGCCAGCAGCTTATCAGGGCATGGTTACAATGAGCAGTTCTTC	CASSLSGHGYNEQFF
TRBD1	TRBV4-3	.	TRBJ2-3	TGCGCCAGCAGCCAACAACCGGGACAGGGTTCTCCAGATACGCAGTATTTT	CASSQQPGQGSPDTQYF
.	TRBV24-1	.	TRBJ1-2	TGTGCCACCAGTCCGACAGGCCCCGTAAACTATGGCTACACCTTC	CATSPTGPVNYGYTF
.	TRBV9	.	TRBJ2-1	TGTGCCAGCAGCGTAGGGGGGGATTCCTACAATGAGCAGTTCTTC	CASSVGGDSYNEQFF
TRBD2	TRBV18	.	TRBJ2-7	TGTGCCAGCTCCCCCAGAGCGGGGGGCATCGACTACGAGCAGTACTTC	CASSPRAGGIDYEQYF
.	TRBV28	.	TRBJ1-5	TGTGCCAGCAGTCCCGGGACAATGTATAGCAATCAGCCCCAGCATTTT	CASSPGTMYSNQPQHF
.	TRBV27	.	TRBJ1-2	TGTGCCAGCAGTTCCATCGGGGATGGCTACACCTTC	CASSSIGDGYTF
.	TRBV28	.	TRBJ2-3	TGTGCCAGCAGTCGGGGACTGATTCGTCGAGCAACAGATACGCAGTATTTT	CASSRGLIRRATDTQYF
TRBD1	TRBV6-6	.	TRBJ1-2	TGTGCCAGCAGTTACATGGGACAGGGAGTCTCCTTC	CASSYMGQGVSF
.	TRBV12-3/TRBV12-4	.	TRBJ2-3	TGTGCCAGCAGCTCGTCGAGGAATACGCAGTATTTT	CASSSSRNTQYF
TRBD1	TRBV30	.	TRBJ1-5	TGTGCCTGGAGCGGGACAGCTAGCAATCAGCCCCAGCATTTT	CAWSGTASNQPQHF
.	TRBV7-2	.	TRBJ1-1	TGTGCCAGCAGCTTAGCGCGATCGAACACTGAAGCTTTCTTT	CASSLARSNTEAFF
TRBD2	TRBV5-1	.	TRBJ2-3	TGCGCCAGCGGACTAGCGGGAGTAGCAGATACGCAGTATTTT	CASGLAGVADTQYF
TRBD1	TRBV19	.	TRBJ2-5	TGTGCCAGTAGTTTGACAGGGGTAGGGGAGACCCAGTACTTC	CASSLTGVGETQYF
.	TRBV19	.	TRBJ1-6	TGTGCCAGTAGGATAGCTAATAATTCACCCCTCCACTTT	CASRIANNSPLHF
TRBD2	TRBV28	.	TRBJ2-7	TGTGCCAGCAGTTTATTAATCCAACTAGCGGGCTCCTACGAGCAGTACTTC	CASSLLIQLAGSYEQYF